The 25 T cell receptor beta chains reported below all come from one sample, sequenced in a study of beta chain features in type 1 diabetes. Antigen specificity for these receptors is unknown. The entirety of the isolated RNA underwent reverse transcription, so expressed TCRB transcripts were sequenced. Clones were read by immunoSEQ multiplex PCR, and TCRdb kept only the in-frame ones, dropping some. The sample consists of 500,000 to 650,000 clones, 9.5% to 15% of them appearing once. Findings and caveats of the study: Moderately but significantly shorter TCRB CDR3s were found in Type 1 diabetes patients in all four CD4+ subsets.

The sample comprised naive CD4+ T cells from blood. The receptors were sampled from a man aged 25-45 years with type 1 diabetes.

This clone was seen a few times. The V gene is TRBV14, the J gene TRBJ2-5; 7 bases are shared with TRBD1. There are 16 residues in the CDR3. The junction had 14 bases not matched to a gene; V was cut back by 5 bases and J by 5 bases. CDR1 is SGHDN and CDR2 is FVKESK in the germline V gene. This chain's CDR3 is CASSTRQGRYWETQYF. The CDR3 nucleotides are TGTGCCAGCAGCACTCGACAGGGCAGGTATTGGGAGACCCAGTACTTC.

This clone turned up a few times. V gene TRBV9 combines with J gene TRBJ1-2, with 10 nucleotides matching TRBD1. V lost 3 bases to trimming and J lost 3 bases; unmatched junction nucleotides: 2. The germline gives CDR1 SGDLS, CDR2 YYNGEE. The CDR3 has 14 residues. The CDR3 bases are TGTGCCAGCAGCGCCGGACAGGGGGACTATGGCTACACCTTC. Encoded protein: CASSAGQGDYGYTF.

This clone has a handful of counts. This sequence joins TRBV23-1 and TRBJ1-1; 8 bases line up with TRBD1. TRBV23-1 is an ORF, with its function uncertain. V gave up 3 bases and J gave up 1 base; unmatched junction bases: 13. The CDR3 has 18 residues. As DNA, the CDR3 is TGCGCCAGCAGTCATATGTCTAGCAGGGGGCTCAGGAACACTGAAGCTTTCTTT. It specifies CASSHMSSRGLRNTEAFF.

The chain recombines TRBV20-1 with TRBJ2-1, with D perhaps TRBD1 or TRBD2 (6 bases each). In germline, CDR1 is DFQATT, CDR2 SNEGSKA (reference sequence). The length of the CDR3 is 11 residues. The CDR3 DNA sequence: TGCAAGGGGGGATCGTACAATGAGCAGTTCTTC. It specifies CKGGSYNEQFF.

A remark on this clone: A junction end diverges from the germline sequence, so it may reflect a read error. The genes are TRBV18 and TRBJ2-3; possibly TRBD1 for D (6 bases). The CDR3 extends over 14 amino acids. The germline V gene encodes CDR1 KGHSH and CDR2 LQKENI. The CDR3 coding sequence is TGTGCCAGCTCAACACCGGGACACACAGATACGCAGTATTTT. Protein sequence: CASSTPGHTDTQYF.

DNA of the CDR3: TGCGCCAGCAGCCAAGAGTGGGTTGTCGTGGAGACCCAGTACTTC. Its translation is CASSQEWVVVETQYF. V is TRBV4-3 and J is TRBJ2-5; no firm D call. V was shortened by 0 bases and J by 5 bases, with 13 bases between the two germline ends. The CDR3 runs to 15 residues. Germline V gene data show CDR1 as LGHNA and CDR2 as YSLEER.

The chain is built from TRBV2 and TRBJ2-3, with D uncertain. Germline V gene sequence: CDR1 SNHLY, CDR2 FYNNEI. The CDR3 covers 17 residues. Between the trimmed V and J ends, which lost 6 bases and 2 bases, there was a span of 21 bases. CDR3 region: CASRRALAQPPTDTQYF. The CDR3 nucleotides read TGTGCCAGCAGGCGAGCTTTGGCCCAACCCCCCACAGATACGCAGTATTTT. Full variable domain (remainder filled in from reference TRBV2 and TRBJ2-3): EPEVTQTPSHQVTQMGQEVILRCVPISNHLYFYWYRQILGQKVEFLVSFYNNEISEKSEIFDDQFSVERPDGSNFTLKIRSTKLEDSAMYFCASRRALAQPPTDTQYFGPGTRLTVL.

This clone was observed a few times. This sequence joins TRBV4-3 and TRBJ2-2; TRBD2 matches at 11 bases. The CDR3 is 15 residues long. J lost 3 bases, V lost 3 bases, and 0 bases had no gene match. Germline lookup yields CDR1 LGHNA and CDR2 YSLEER. The CDR3 loop reads CASSHSGGDTGELFF. CDR3 DNA sequence: TGCGCCAGCAGCCATAGCGGGGGGGACACCGGGGAGCTGTTTTTT.

This chain uses TRBV6-5 with TRBJ2-1, with TRBD1 matching 12 bases. This CDR3 spans 13 amino acids. The V gene's germline CDR1 is MNHEY and CDR2 SVGAGI. J lost 10 bases, V lost 8 bases, and 6 bases had no gene match. The CDR3 sequence is CASWGTGGREQFF. CDR3 DNA: TGTGCCAGCTGGGGGACAGGGGGCAGGGAGCAGTTCTTC.

This clone showed up just a few times. The CDR3 spells CASSSHLGAGELFF. The CDR3 DNA sequence: TGTGCCAGCAGTTCGCATCTAGGGGCCGGGGAGCTGTTTTTT. The chain couples TRBV27 to TRBJ2-2, with a weak D call TRBD1 (5 bases). The V and J ends lost 4 bases and 6 bases respectively, with 12 bases between them. The germline V gene has CDR1 MNHEY and CDR2 SMNVEV (reference sequence). This CDR3 contains 14 residues.

This chain connects TRBV6-6 to TRBJ1-2, with 10 bases lining up with TRBD1. Per germline, CDR1 MNHNY and CDR2 SVGAGI (reference sequence). Trimming took 5 bases from V and 4 from J; bases not matched to a gene: 7. CDR3 length equals 15 residues. CDR3: CASSEPGQGFYGYTF. The CDR3 region has the DNA TGTGCCAGCAGTGAGCCGGGACAGGGGTTCTATGGCTACACCTTC.

The V call is TRBV19, the J call TRBJ2-2; D gene uncertain. Trimming cost V 6 bases and J 8 bases, with 13 bases left between them. This CDR3 has 13 amino acids. Germline CDR1 reads LNHDA; CDR2 reads SQIVND (reference sequence). CDR3 sequence: CASRITRQGELFF. The CDR3 DNA sequence: TGTGCCAGTAGAATCACCCGTCAGGGGGAGCTGTTTTTT.

The rearrangement joins TRBV6-5 to TRBJ1-1, with 10 bases fitting TRBD1. Germline CDR1 and CDR2: MNHEY and SVGAGI. There are 14 residues in the CDR3. V lost 5 bases, J lost 5 bases, and 5 bases stayed unmatched. CDR3 residues: CASSRGQGWTEAFF. In DNA form, the CDR3 reads TGTGCCAGCAGTCGGGGACAGGGGTGGACTGAAGCTTTCTTT.

The V and J genes are TRBV7-9 and TRBJ2-1, with TRBD2 matching over 7 bases. After removal of 5 bases from V and 1 base from J, the junction contained 5 bases not matched to a gene. Germline V gene lookup returns CDR1 SEHNR and CDR2 FQNEAQ (reference sequence). The CDR3 totals 15 residues. The CDR3 loop reads CASSPSSGSYNEQFF. For the CDR3, the DNA is TGTGCCAGCAGCCCCTCTAGCGGATCCTACAATGAGCAGTTCTTC.

The V call is TRBV29-1, the J call TRBJ2-3; 8 positions agree with TRBD1. V shed 5 bases and J 4 bases; nucleotides not matched to a gene: 5. This CDR3 is built from 13 residues. CDR1 is SQVTM, CDR2 ANQGSEA, per germline. The CDR3 region is CSVLDREADTQYF. The CDR3 DNA reads as TGCAGCGTTCTGGACAGGGAGGCAGATACGCAGTATTTT.

The genes are TRBV7-2 and TRBJ2-1; no clear D. Germline loops: CDR1 SGHTA, CDR2 FQGNSA. Trimming shortened V by 5 bases and J by 0 bases, and 8 bases separated the two germline ends. The CDR3 consists of 14 residues. The CDR3 loop reads CASSQLSSYNEQFF. The CDR3 region has the DNA TGTGCCAGCAGCCAGCTGAGCTCCTACAATGAGCAGTTCTTC. Full variable domain (outside the CDR3, taken from reference TRBV7-2 and TRBJ2-1): GAGVSQSPSNKVTEKGKDVELRCDPISGHTALYWYRQSLGQGLEFLIYFQGNSAPDKSGLPSDRFSAERTGGSVSTLTIQRTQQEDSAVYLCASSQLSSYNEQFFGPGTRLTVL.

The J gene is TRBJ1-1, the V gene TRBV7-3, with D possibly matching TRBD1 (6 bases). This CDR3 comprises 14 residues. CDR1 is SGHTA, CDR2 FQGTGA, per germline. Trimming cost V 0 bases and J 4 bases, with 9 bases left between them. CDR3: CASSLTRGGTEAFF. The CDR3 coding sequence is TGTGCCAGCAGCTTAACCAGGGGCGGCACTGAAGCTTTCTTT. The full variable domain, in which reference TRBV7-3 and TRBJ1-1 provide the parts outside the CDR3, is GAGVSQTPSNKVTEKGKYVELRCDPISGHTALYWYRQSLGQGPEFLIYFQGTGAADDSGLPNDRFFAVRPEGSVSTLKIQRTERGDSAVYLCASSLTRGGTEAFFGQGTRLTVV.

The gene calls are TRBV5-1 and TRBJ1-5; 11 bases map to TRBD1. From germline, CDR1 is SGHRS and CDR2 YFSETQ. This CDR3 contains 16 residues. The V segment lost 4 bases and the J segment 4 bases; nucleotides outside the gene matches: 7. For the CDR3, the DNA is TGCGCCAGCAGCCCCGGACAGGGGGCATCAAATCAGCCCCAGCATTTT. It yields the protein CASSPGQGASNQPQHF.

This clone appeared a few times. This sequence joins TRBV7-9 and TRBJ1-2; the D is unclear. Per the germline V gene, CDR1 is SEHNR and CDR2 is FQNEAQ (reference sequence). The V and J ends lost 5 bases and 1 base respectively, with 14 bases between them. This CDR3 contains 15 residues. The CDR3 sequence is CASSTLKSRNYGYTF. The CDR3 DNA is TGTGCCAGCAGCACCCTTAAGAGCCGTAACTATGGCTACACCTTC.

This clone was detected only a few times. The chain uses TRBV6-5 and TRBJ2-1; 7 nucleotides match TRBD1. The CDR3 spans 14 residues. Losses at the gene ends were 2 bases for V and 6 bases for J; bases not matched to a gene: 4. Germline V gene sequence: CDR1 MNHEY, CDR2 SVGAGI. CDR3: CASSYRDSLNEQFF. The CDR3, as DNA: TGTGCCAGCAGTTACCGGGACAGCCTCAATGAGCAGTTCTTC.

This chain uses TRBV30 with TRBJ2-1; D is unclear. V lost 4 bases to trimming and J lost 4 bases, with 11 bases between them. This CDR3 has 13 residues. CDR1 GTSNPN and CDR2 SVGIG come from the germline V gene (reference sequence). The CDR3 DNA reads as TGTGCCTGGATGAAGTCCTTTTACAATGAGCAGTTCTTC. Encoded protein: CAWMKSFYNEQFF.

This clone turned up a few times. This rearrangement joins TRBV4-3 to TRBJ2-1; D is undetermined. Trimming shortened V by 0 bases and J by 4 bases, and 10 bases separated the two germline ends. The CDR3 loop spans 15 amino acids. CDR1 is LGHNA and CDR2 is YSLEER in the germline V gene. The DNA of the CDR3 is TGCGCCAGCAGCCAAGATATCCCCAGATACAATGAGCAGTTCTTC. Amino acids: CASSQDIPRYNEQFF.

The chain links TRBV6-5 to TRBJ1-1; D not certain. Germline V CDR1 and CDR2: MNHEY, SVGAGI. The CDR3 has 13 residues. V was trimmed by 2 bases and J by 5 bases, leaving 9 bases between them. The CDR3 is CASSYDEITEAFF. DNA of the CDR3: TGTGCCAGCAGTTACGATGAAATAACTGAAGCTTTCTTT.

This clone has only a few counts. This chain joins TRBV6-6 and TRBJ1-4; D remains unclear. The CDR3 contains 13 residues. Trimming removed 6 bases from V and 2 bases from J, with 7 bases in between. The germline CDR1 and CDR2 sequences are MNHNY and SVGAGI (reference sequence). Here the CDR3 reads CASRSHTNEKLFF. In DNA, the CDR3 is TGTGCCAGCAGATCGCACACTAATGAAAAACTGTTTTTT.

This clone was found a few times. This rearrangement joins TRBV27 to TRBJ2-7; 7 nucleotides match TRBD2. With V trimmed by 4 bases and J by 5 bases, 2 bases remained unmatched. In germline, CDR1 is MNHEY, CDR2 SMNVEV (reference sequence). The CDR3 consists of 12 residues. The CDR3 reads CASSSGGHEQYF. The CDR3 DNA reads TGTGCCAGCAGTTCGGGGGGACACGAGCAGTACTTC.